The 13 T cell receptor beta chains below all came from one sample that was sequenced in a study of blood T cells in healthy people across ages. Sample-barcoded 5' priming and a J-beta primer mix drove a second PCR of 7 to 11 cycles. TCRdb itself ran the 5' RACE reads through MiXCR, one entry per CDR3 protein. The table records roughly 930,000 distinct CDR3 sequences, 48% of them present only once. The sample taken for sequencing was blood. The receptors shown here come from a young man in good health.

This chain links TRBV4-3 with TRBJ1-2, with D perhaps TRBD1 (5 bases). The germline CDR1 and CDR2 sequences are LGHNA and YSLEER. This CDR3 has 16 amino acids. V lost 0 bases to trimming and J lost 0 bases, with 11 bases between them. The CDR3 sequence: CASSQDRLGANYGYTF. The CDR3 nucleotides are TGCGCCAGCAGCCAAGATCGACTGGGGGCTAACTATGGCTACACCTTC.

The chain is built from TRBV7-8 and TRBJ1-4; D is unclear. CDR3 size: 14 residues. The germline V gene has CDR1 SGHVS and CDR2 FQNEAQ. Trimming pared 2 bases from V and 8 bases from J, leaving 12 bases between. The CDR3 loop is CASSLTLTGEKLFF. In nucleotides, the CDR3 is TGTGCCAGCAGCTTAACCCTCACGGGGGAAAAACTGTTTTTT.

This chain uses TRBV28 with TRBJ2-7, with D perhaps matching TRBD2 (5 bases). The germline V gene encodes CDR1 MDHEN and CDR2 SYDVKM. This CDR3 has 15 residues. V was pared by 8 bases and J by 3 bases, with 20 bases between. Written as DNA, the CDR3 is TGTGCCAGCCTTCCTGGAGGCAGTTTGAACTACGAGCAGTACTTC. The encoded protein is CASLPGGSLNYEQYF.

The chain combines TRBV6-1 with TRBJ2-5; maybe TRBD2 (5 bases). Germline loops: CDR1 MNHNS, CDR2 SASEGT. This CDR3 comprises 14 residues. V lost 2 bases and J lost 5, with 12 bases in between. The CDR3 is CASSESGFGETQYF. The DNA of the CDR3 is TGTGCCAGCAGTGAAAGCGGCTTCGGGGAGACCCAGTACTTC.

V is TRBV29-1 and J is TRBJ2-1; D ambiguous. The end of the DNA is better explained by TRBJ2-7, so the J call may be wrong. CDR1 and CDR2 (germline): SQVTM, ANQGSEA. This CDR3 is 12 amino acids long. The CDR3 DNA sequence: TGCAGCGTTGATTCGGGTAGCAATGAGCAGTACTTC. Amino acid sequence: CSVDSGSNEQYF.

The V gene is TRBV3-1, the J gene TRBJ2-3; TRBD1 aligns across 10 bases. Germline-derived CDR1 and CDR2 are LGHDT and YNNKEL (reference sequence). The CDR3 length is 16 residues. V lost 5 bases to trimming and J lost 0 bases; unmatched junction nucleotides: 5. CDR3 DNA sequence: TGTGCCAGCAGCGAGGGACAGGGGTTTAGCACAGATACGCAGTATTTT. Translated, it gives CASSEGQGFSTDTQYF.

This clonotype was picked up a small number of times. The chain carries TRBV10-3 and TRBJ2-5; 7 nucleotides align to TRBD1. This CDR3 region has 16 residues. V shed 2 bases and J 2 bases; nucleotides not matched to a gene: 8. The V gene's germline CDR1 is ENHRY and CDR2 SYGVKD. The CDR3 nucleotides read TGTGCCATCAGTGAGACGTTGACAGGGTCACAAGAGACCCAGTACTTC. Amino acids: CAISETLTGSQETQYF.

The chain joins TRBV14 to TRBJ2-1, with D hard to call. The CDR3 has 15 amino acids. V lost 0 bases and J 2 bases, leaving 8 bases between the germline ends. Germline V gives CDR1 SGHDN, CDR2 FVKESK. The DNA for the CDR3 is TGTGCCAGCAGCCAAGATGACTTCACCTACAATGAGCAGTTCTTC. This translates into CASSQDDFTYNEQFF.

This clonotype has more than one count but fewer than ten. The chain is built from TRBV29-1 and TRBJ2-1; 9 bases are a match to TRBD1. Germline V gene data show CDR1 as SQVTM and CDR2 as ANQGSEA. J was trimmed by 5 bases and V by 4 bases; bases with no gene match: 3. The CDR3 consists of 13 residues. The CDR3: CSVGDRVHNEQFF. CDR3 bases: TGCAGCGTTGGGGACAGGGTCCACAATGAGCAGTTCTTC.

J is TRBJ2-1 and V is TRBV6-6; the match to TRBD2 covers 8 bases. V lost 2 bases to trimming and J lost 5 bases; unmatched junction nucleotides: 5. The length of the CDR3 is 15 residues. Per germline, CDR1 MNHNY and CDR2 SVGAGI (reference sequence). The CDR3 DNA reads TGTGCCAGCAGTTACGGTACTAGCGGCCACAATGAGCAGTTCTTC. This encodes CASSYGTSGHNEQFF.

This chain connects TRBV18 to TRBJ1-1; 9 nucleotides agree with TRBD1. The V and J ends lost 7 bases and 7 bases, in that order; junction bases with no gene match: 7. This CDR3 contains 13 residues. In germline, CDR1 is KGHSH, CDR2 LQKENI. In DNA, the CDR3 is TGTGCCAGCTTACCCACAGGGGGCGGTGAAGCTTTCTTT. Translating it yields CASLPTGGGEAFF.

V gene TRBV2 combines with J gene TRBJ2-5; TRBD1 agrees at 9 bases. Germline V CDR1 and CDR2: SNHLY, FYNNEI. The J segment lost 4 bases and the V segment lost 6 bases, leaving 6 bases of the junction unmatched. CDR3 length: 14 amino acids. CDR3: CASRTGQGGETQYF. As DNA, the CDR3 is TGTGCCAGCAGGACGGGACAGGGAGGAGAGACCCAGTACTTC. Looking up the rest from reference TRBV2 and TRBJ2-5 gives the full variable domain: EPEVTQTPSHQVTQMGQEVILRCVPISNHLYFYWYRQILGQKVEFLVSFYNNEISEKSEIFDDQFSVERPDGSNFTLKIRSTKLEDSAMYFCASRTGQGGETQYFGPGTRLLVL.

This clonotype occurred a few times. At one end, the junction sequence differs from germline, possibly due to a read error. The CDR3 nucleotides read TGTGCCAGTCGTCGAGGTATCTATGGTTACACCTTC. Translating it yields CASRRGIYGYTF. The genes are TRBV3-1 and TRBJ1-2; D remains ambiguous. The CDR3 runs to 12 residues. Germline-derived CDR1 and CDR2 are LGHDT and YNNKEL (reference sequence).